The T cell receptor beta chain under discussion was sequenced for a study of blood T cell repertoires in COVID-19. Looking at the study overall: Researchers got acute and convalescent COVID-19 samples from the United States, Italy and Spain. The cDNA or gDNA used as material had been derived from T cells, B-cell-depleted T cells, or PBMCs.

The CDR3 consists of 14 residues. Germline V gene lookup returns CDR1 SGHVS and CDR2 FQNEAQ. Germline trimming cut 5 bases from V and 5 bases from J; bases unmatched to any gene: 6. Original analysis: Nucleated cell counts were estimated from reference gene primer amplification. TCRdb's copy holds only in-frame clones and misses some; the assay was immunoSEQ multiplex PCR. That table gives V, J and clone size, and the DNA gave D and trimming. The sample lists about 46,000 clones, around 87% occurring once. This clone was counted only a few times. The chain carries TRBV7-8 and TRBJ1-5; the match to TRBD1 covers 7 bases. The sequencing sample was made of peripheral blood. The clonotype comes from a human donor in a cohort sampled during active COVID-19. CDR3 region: CASSRTGLDQPQHF. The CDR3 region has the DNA TGTGCCAGCAGCCGGACAGGCCTCGATCAGCCCCAGCATTTT.